This T cell receptor (beta chain) stems from a study of neurological immune-mediated disorders. At the level of the study: Multiple sclerosis patients numbering around 35 comprised some 30 relapsing-remitting and 3 secondary progressive patients. The study, taken as a whole, reports: The greatest TCR clonal expansion appeared in HTLV-1-associated myelopathy and the smallest, falling below healthy controls, in multiple sclerosis.

Trimming took 6 bases from V and 0 from J, leaving 12 bases between them. CDR1 is MNHEY and CDR2 is SVGAGI in the germline V gene. The CDR3 length is 15 residues. Many counts were recorded for this clonotype. Its antigen remains unidentified. 5'RACE generated cDNA with 10-nucleotide random UMIs. TCRdb fed the 5' RACE reads into MiXCR, producing one record per CDR3 protein. The repertoire has about 120,000 distinct CDR3 sequences, about 3.4% of them found once; the top ten carry 1% to 1.5%. This TCR derives from a woman in her 30s with multiple sclerosis. This chain joins TRBV6-5 and TRBJ1-5, with D hard to call. The material sequenced was PBMCs. The chain's CDR3 is CASSPTAYSNQPQHF. CDR3 DNA: TGTGCCAGCAGCCCGACGGCCTATAGCAATCAGCCCCAGCATTTT.